One and the same sample provided the 8 T cell receptor beta chains below, sequenced in a study of blood T cell repertoires in COVID-19. Method: immunoSEQ multiplex PCR; TCRdb's copy keeps in-frame clones and lacks some. Found here are approximately 290,000 clones, almost 90% of them singletons; the top ten hold 4% to 5.5%. Sequenced: PBMCs or T cells enriched from blood (not recorded which). The source is a young woman with acute COVID-19.

The chain joins TRBV6-4 to TRBJ1-1; weak D call: TRBD1 (5 bases). V was cut by 5 bases and J by 0 bases, with 13 bases left in between. CDR3 length equals 15 residues. Germline V lookup: CDR1 MRHNA, CDR2 SNTAGT. The CDR3 sequence: CASSPRAGVNTEAFF. The CDR3 DNA sequence: TGTGCCAGCAGTCCTCGTGCGGGGGTGAACACTGAAGCTTTCTTT.

J is TRBJ2-5 and V is TRBV14; 8 bases are shared with TRBD1. J gave up 6 bases and V 5 bases, and 8 bases lay outside the gene matches. Germline V gene lookup returns CDR1 SGHDN and CDR2 FVKESK. The CDR3 contains 14 residues. The CDR3 here is CASSSQGARKTQYF. CDR3 DNA sequence: TGTGCCAGCAGCTCTCAGGGGGCGAGGAAGACCCAGTACTTC.

The rearrangement joins TRBV2 to TRBJ2-7; D may be TRBD1 (5 bases). The V gene lost 7 bases and the J gene lost 2 bases, with 15 bases spanning the gap. The germline gives CDR1 SNHLY, CDR2 FYNNEI. The CDR3 is made up of 14 amino acids. The CDR3 DNA sequence: TGTGCCAGCAAGAGCACAGGAAATACCTACGAGCAGTACTTC. This encodes CASKSTGNTYEQYF.

The CDR3 loop reads CASSPLDRAYGYTF. CDR3 bases: TGTGCCAGCTCACCCCTGGACAGGGCCTATGGCTACACCTTC. The V and J genes are TRBV18 and TRBJ1-2, with 8 bases fitting TRBD1. The V segment lost 3 bases and the J segment 4 bases; nucleotides outside the gene matches: 4. The CDR3 is 14 residues long. Germline V gene lookup returns CDR1 KGHSH and CDR2 LQKENI.

The rearrangement joins TRBV27 to TRBJ2-6; 7 bases are a match to TRBD2. The CDR3 has 17 amino acids. The germline CDR1 and CDR2 sequences are MNHEY and SMNVEV (reference sequence). After removal of 7 bases from V and 4 bases from J, the junction contained 13 bases not matched to a gene. CDR3 sequence: CASTNYAGVAGANVLTF. The CDR3, as DNA: TGTGCCAGCACTAATTATGCGGGGGTAGCCGGGGCCAACGTCCTGACTTTC.

The chain employs TRBV19 and TRBJ2-5; the D gene is possibly TRBD1 (7 bases). The V gene's germline CDR1 is LNHDA and CDR2 SQIVND (reference sequence). The CDR3 consists of 16 residues. V lost 6 bases and J lost 0, with 17 bases in between. Here the CDR3 reads CASRSGGGRYQETQYF. For the CDR3, the DNA is TGTGCCAGTAGGTCAGGGGGAGGACGGTACCAAGAGACCCAGTACTTC.

A remark on this clone: One end of the junction fails to match germline, which may point to a read error. The genes are TRBV27 and TRBJ1-5; 9 positions match TRBD1. Germline V gene lookup returns CDR1 MNHEY and CDR2 SMNVEV (reference sequence). The CDR3 is 17 residues long. CDR3 DNA sequence: TGTGCCAGCAGTTTCTCCGGGACAGGGTTCGGCAACCAGCCCCAGCATTTT. Encoded protein: CASSFSGTGFGNQPQHF.

The chain joins TRBV29-1 to TRBJ1-3; D gene ambiguous. Germline V CDR1 and CDR2: SQVTM, ANQGSEA. V was shortened by 6 bases and J by 0 bases, with 12 bases between the two germline ends. The CDR3 spans 14 residues. The CDR3 reads CSVVPRLSGNTIYF. The CDR3 nucleotides are TGCAGCGTCGTCCCTAGGCTCTCTGGAAACACCATATATTTT.